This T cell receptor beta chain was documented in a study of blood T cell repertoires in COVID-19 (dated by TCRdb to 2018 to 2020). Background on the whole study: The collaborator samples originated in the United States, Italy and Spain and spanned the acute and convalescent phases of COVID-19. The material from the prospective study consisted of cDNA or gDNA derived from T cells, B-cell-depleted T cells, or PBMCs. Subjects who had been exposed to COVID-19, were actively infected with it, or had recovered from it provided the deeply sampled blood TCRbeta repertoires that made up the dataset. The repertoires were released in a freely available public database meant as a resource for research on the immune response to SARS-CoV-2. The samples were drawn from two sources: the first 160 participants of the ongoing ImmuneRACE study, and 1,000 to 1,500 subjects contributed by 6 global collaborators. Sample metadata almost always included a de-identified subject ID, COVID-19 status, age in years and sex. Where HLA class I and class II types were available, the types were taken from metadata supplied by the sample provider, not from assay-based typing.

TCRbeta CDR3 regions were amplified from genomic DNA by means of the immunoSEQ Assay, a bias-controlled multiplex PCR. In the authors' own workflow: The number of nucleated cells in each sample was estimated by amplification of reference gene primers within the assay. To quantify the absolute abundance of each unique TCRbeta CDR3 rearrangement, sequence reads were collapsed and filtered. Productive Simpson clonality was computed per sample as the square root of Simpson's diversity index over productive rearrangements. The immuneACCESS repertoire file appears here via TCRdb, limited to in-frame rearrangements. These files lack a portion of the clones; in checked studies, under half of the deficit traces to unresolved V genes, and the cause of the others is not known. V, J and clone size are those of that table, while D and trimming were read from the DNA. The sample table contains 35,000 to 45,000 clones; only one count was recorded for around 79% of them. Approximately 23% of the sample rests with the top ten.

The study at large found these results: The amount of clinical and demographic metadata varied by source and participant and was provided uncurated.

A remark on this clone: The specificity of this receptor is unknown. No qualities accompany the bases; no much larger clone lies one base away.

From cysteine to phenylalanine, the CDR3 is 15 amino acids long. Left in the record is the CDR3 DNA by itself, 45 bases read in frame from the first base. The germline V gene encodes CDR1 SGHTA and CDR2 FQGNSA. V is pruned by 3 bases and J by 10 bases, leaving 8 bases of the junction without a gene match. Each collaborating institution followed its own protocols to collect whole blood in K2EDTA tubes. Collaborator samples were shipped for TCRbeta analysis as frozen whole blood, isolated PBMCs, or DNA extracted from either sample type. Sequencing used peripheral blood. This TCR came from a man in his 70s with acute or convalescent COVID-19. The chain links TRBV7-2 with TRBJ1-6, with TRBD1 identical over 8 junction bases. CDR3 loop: CASSFSGGVGSPLHF. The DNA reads TGTGCCAGCAGCTTCTCAGGGGGCGTAGGCTCACCCCTCCACTTT.